The present T cell receptor (beta chain) was sequenced within a study of T cell repertoires in cytomegalovirus infection. Study overall: Indications came from public TCR beta signatures; they pointed to CMV infection and to a matching HLA type. General study points: Cumulated frequencies of public TCR beta families served to identify carriers of CMV plus the relevant HLA. The ex vivo response was dominated by HLA-C-restricted CMV-specific TCR beta clonotypes.

TCRdb itself ran the reads through MiXCR, one entry per CDR3 protein. The sample holds 200,000 to 300,000 distinct CDR3 sequences; roughly 9.1% are singletons and the top ten take around 15%. This clonotype was observed a single time. Its specificity is unknown. Sequenced sample: PBMCs. The clonotype originates from a human donor in good health (CMV status not recorded). Some clones in this sample may be carry-over from other donors' samples.

CDR3 region: CATNRGGGSSYNEQFF. Written as DNA, the CDR3 is TGTGCCACCAACCGAGGCGGGGGAAGCTCCTACAATGAGCAGTTCTTC. The V and J genes are TRBV24-1 and TRBJ2-1, with TRBD2 matching 7 bases. The junction had 9 bases not matched to a gene; V was cut back by 8 bases and J by 0 bases. This CDR3 is built from 16 residues. Germline assignment: CDR1 KGHDR and CDR2 SFDVKD.